The rows below give T cell receptor beta chains drawn from one sample of a study of CD4 T cells in relation to SARS-CoV-2 and coronaviruses. Method: immunoSEQ multiplex PCR; TCRdb's copy keeps in-frame clones and lacks some. This sample has tens of thousands of clones; 86% occur once, and the top ten carry about 1.4%. The source material was memory CD4+ T cells from PBMCs. These receptors were collected from a human donor in good health. Both conserved end residues are part of each CDR3. A D gene is named only where the DNA matches it firmly. Rows give clone size only sometimes, using once, few, many, or a class for an expanded clone.

j_gene: TRBJ1-5; v_gene: TRBV6-1; abundance: .; d_gene: TRBD1; CDR3nt: TGTGCCAGCAGTGAGAACAGGGGATTCAGCAATCAGCCCCAGCATTTT; CDR3aa: CASSENRGFSNQPQHF
j_gene: TRBJ2-3; v_gene: TRBV15; abundance: few; d_gene: TRBD2; CDR3nt: TGTGCCACCAGCAGAGCGGGGACTAGCGATACGCAGTATTTT; CDR3aa: CATSRAGTSDTQYF
j_gene: TRBJ2-3; v_gene: TRBV13; abundance: .; d_gene: TRBD2; CDR3nt: TGTGCCAGCAGCTTAGTATCCGGGGCAGGGAGGGGGCTAGCGGGATTTTCGGGCACAGATACGCAGTATTTT; CDR3aa: CASSLVSGAGRGLAGFSGTDTQYF
j_gene: TRBJ1-2; v_gene: TRBV19; abundance: .; d_gene: TRBD1; CDR3nt: TGTGCCAGTAGTACCGGACAGGGGGCCTTCAGAATCTATGGCTACACCTTC; CDR3aa: CASSTGQGAFRIYGYTF
j_gene: TRBJ2-1; v_gene: TRBV15; abundance: .; d_gene: TRBD2; CDR3nt: TGTGCCACCAGCAGAGAGATAGCGGGAGGGCACGAGCAGTTCTTC; CDR3aa: CATSREIAGGHEQFF
j_gene: TRBJ2-1; v_gene: TRBV5-1; abundance: .; d_gene: TRBD2; CDR3nt: TGCGCCAGCAGCTCCACCGGGACTAGCGGGGTTCTTAGCTCCTACAATGAGCAGTTCTTC; CDR3aa: CASSSTGTSGVLSSYNEQFF
j_gene: TRBJ2-5; v_gene: TRBV25-1; abundance: .; d_gene: .; CDR3nt: TGTGCCAGCAGTGAGGGTGTGGGGGTCCAAGAGACCCAGTACTTC; CDR3aa: CASSEGVGVQETQYF
j_gene: TRBJ2-1; v_gene: TRBV6-5; abundance: .; d_gene: TRBD1; CDR3nt: TGTGCCAGCACCCGACAAGACAGGGGGCCGAATGAGCAGTTCTTC; CDR3aa: CASTRQDRGPNEQFF
j_gene: TRBJ2-1; v_gene: TRBV9; abundance: .; d_gene: TRBD2; CDR3nt: TGTGCCAGCAGCGCCGGACTAGCGGTCTACAATGAGCAGTTCTTC; CDR3aa: CASSAGLAVYNEQFF
j_gene: TRBJ2-5; v_gene: TRBV18; abundance: .; d_gene: TRBD2; CDR3nt: TGTGCCAGCTCACCTGGACTAGCGGAGACCCAGTACTTC; CDR3aa: CASSPGLAETQYF
j_gene: TRBJ2-5; v_gene: TRBV4-1; abundance: .; d_gene: .; CDR3nt: TGCGCCAGCAGCCGCGGCGGGACAGATCAGCAAGAGACCCAGTACTTC; CDR3aa: CASSRGGTDQQETQYF
j_gene: TRBJ2-5; v_gene: TRBV6-1; abundance: .; d_gene: .; CDR3nt: TGTGCCAGCAGTGAAAAGGCCAGGGGAGAGGAGACCCAGTACTTC; CDR3aa: CASSEKARGEETQYF
j_gene: TRBJ1-5; v_gene: TRBV6-4; abundance: .; d_gene: .; CDR3nt: TGTGCCAGCAATGAACAGGGCTTTTTCGAGCCCCAGCATTTT; CDR3aa: CASNEQGFFEPQHF
j_gene: TRBJ2-2; v_gene: TRBV9; abundance: few; d_gene: .; CDR3nt: TGTGCCAGCAGCGCGGGGGACACAAACACCGGGGAGCTGTTTTTT; CDR3aa: CASSAGDTNTGELFF
j_gene: TRBJ2-7; v_gene: TRBV6-1; abundance: .; d_gene: .; CDR3nt: TGTGCCAGCAGTGAATCCCTGGCGGCGGGATCCTACGAGCAGTACTTC; CDR3aa: CASSESLAAGSYEQYF
j_gene: TRBJ1-5; v_gene: TRBV7-9; abundance: .; d_gene: .; CDR3nt: TGTGCCAGCAGCCCCGGGGGGTCCGATCAGCCCCAGCATTTT; CDR3aa: CASSPGGSDQPQHF
j_gene: TRBJ1-1; v_gene: TRBV18; abundance: .; d_gene: TRBD1; CDR3nt: TGTGCCAGCTCCCATGGGACAGACGAAGCTTTCTTT; CDR3aa: CASSHGTDEAFF
j_gene: TRBJ2-7; v_gene: TRBV2; abundance: .; d_gene: .; CDR3nt: TGTGCCAGCAGACCCGGACACCCGACCTACGAGCAGTACTTC; CDR3aa: CASRPGHPTYEQYF
j_gene: TRBJ2-5; v_gene: TRBV7-9; abundance: .; d_gene: TRBD2; CDR3nt: TGTGCCAGCAGCACCCGCTTGCGTCGGGAGGGCCACGAAAAGAGTTCGGAGACCCAGTACTTC; CDR3aa: CASSTRLRREGHEKSSETQYF
j_gene: TRBJ2-3; v_gene: TRBV5-6; abundance: few; d_gene: TRBD2; CDR3nt: TGTGCCAGCAGCGCCGGAGCGGGAGGAGGAGGGTATACGCAGTATTTT; CDR3aa: CASSAGAGGGGYTQYF
j_gene: TRBJ2-1; v_gene: TRBV3-1/TRBV3-2; abundance: .; d_gene: .; CDR3nt: TGTGCCAGCAGCCAGCCGATCGGGGGAAACACCTACAATGAGCAGTTCTTC; CDR3aa: CASSQPIGGNTYNEQFF
j_gene: TRBJ2-7; v_gene: TRBV29-1; abundance: .; d_gene: TRBD1; CDR3nt: TGCAGCGTTGATGGTTTGGGGACAGGCTACGAGCAGTACTTC; CDR3aa: CSVDGLGTGYEQYF